These 23 T cell receptor beta chains were all obtained from the same sample, sequenced in a study of T-cell memory formation after mild COVID-19. Via MiXCR, TCRdb re-called the 5' RACE reads, giving one row per CDR3 protein. Of roughly 220,000 distinct CDR3 sequences in the sample, roughly 10% were seen once. The sample consisted of PBMCs or a T cell subset sorted from them (not recorded which). These receptors all stem from a man aged 18 to 30 who had mild COVID-19 (a few samples of this study predate the infection). Cell type and time point are not known.

This clonotype was seen repeatedly, ten times or more. The chain joins TRBV5-1 to TRBJ1-2; 7 bases fit TRBD1. Germline CDR1 is SGHRS and CDR2 is YFSETQ. The CDR3 loop spans 14 amino acids. J lost 4 bases, V lost 2 bases, and 5 bases had no gene match. The DNA for the CDR3 is TGCGCCAGCAGCTTAGGTACAGGGGCCTATGGCTACACCTTC. Translating it yields CASSLGTGAYGYTF.

Many counts were recorded for this clonotype. The chain combines TRBV12-3 or TRBV12-4 with TRBJ2-6; tentatively, D is TRBD2 (6 bases). The CDR3 sequence is 16 residues long. V shed 4 bases and J shed 0 bases, with 10 bases lying between them. CDR3 nucleotides: TGTGCCAGCAGTTCCCCCGGGAGCTCTGGGGCCAACGTCCTGACTTTC. It codes for CASSSPGSSGANVLTF.

This clonotype was observed a handful of times. The chain recombines TRBV9 with TRBJ2-6; 11 nucleotides match TRBD1. Germline CDR1 and CDR2: SGDLS and YYNGEE. J lost 2 bases, V lost 4 bases, and 5 bases had no gene match. The CDR3 consists of 17 residues. The CDR3 bases are TGTGCCAGCAGCAAAACGGGACAGGGGGCTGGGGCCAACGTCCTGACTTTC. It encodes CASSKTGQGAGANVLTF.

This clonotype was counted a few times. The V and J genes are TRBV27 and TRBJ1-6; D might be TRBD1 (6 bases). The germline V gene has CDR1 MNHEY and CDR2 SMNVEV (reference sequence). V was cut by 7 bases and J by 6 bases, with 10 bases left in between. The CDR3 totals 13 residues. In DNA, the CDR3 is TGTGCCAGCACGGGACAATTTAATTCACCCCTCCACTTT. This sequence encodes CASTGQFNSPLHF.

This clonotype has just a few counts. The V call is TRBV20-1, the J call TRBJ1-6, with 9 bases that match TRBD1. In germline, CDR1 is DFQATT, CDR2 SNEGSKA (reference sequence). The CDR3 covers 16 residues. V was pared by 1 base and J by 14 bases, with 15 bases of the junction left unmatched. The CDR3, as DNA: TGCAGTGCTAGAGGGTCTGACAGGGGGTACCCCTACGCCCTCCACTTT. As protein: CSARGSDRGYPYALHF.

This clonotype was recorded at least ten times. The chain links TRBV6-2 or TRBV6-3 to TRBJ2-2; D not certain. Trimming stripped 7 bases from V and 1 base from J, with 7 bases between. Germline CDR1 reads MNHEY; CDR2 reads SVGEGT. The CDR3 covers 13 residues. The CDR3 protein is CASKGWNTGELFF. CDR3 bases: TGTGCCAGCAAGGGATGGAACACCGGGGAGCTGTTTTTT.

The chain employs TRBV4-3 and TRBJ2-2; possibly TRBD1 or TRBD2 for D (5 bases each). Trimming stripped 0 bases from V and 4 bases from J, with 15 bases between. Per germline, CDR1 LGHNA and CDR2 YSLEER. There are 17 residues in the CDR3. The CDR3 DNA reads TGCGCCAGCAGCCAAGATCCGGGGCCGACGTCCACCGGGGAGCTGTTTTTT. Protein: CASSQDPGPTSTGELFF.

In this sample, this clonotype turned up once. CDR3 residues: CASSPTGGEKKLFF. In DNA form, the CDR3 reads TGCGCCAGCAGCCCGACAGGGGGCGAGAAAAAACTGTTTTTT. The chain employs TRBV4-1 and TRBJ1-4, with 10 nucleotides matching TRBD1. V shed 4 bases and J 9 bases; nucleotides not matched to a gene: 5. CDR1 and CDR2 from the germline V gene are MGHRA and YSYEKL. The CDR3 runs 14 residues.

This clonotype was seen a handful of times. The V call is TRBV5-1, the J call TRBJ1-1, with unresolved D. V lost 4 bases to trimming and J lost 1 base, with 14 bases between them. The CDR3 consists of 15 residues. Germline loops: CDR1 SGHRS, CDR2 YFSETQ. The CDR3 bases are TGCGCCAGCAGCGAAGGCCGTAACACGAACACTGAAGCTTTCTTT. It is translated as CASSEGRNTNTEAFF.

The chain recombines TRBV6-6 with TRBJ2-7; no clear D gene. Trimming pared 9 bases from V and 8 bases from J, leaving 11 bases between. The CDR3 extends over 10 amino acids. Germline assignment: CDR1 MNHNY and CDR2 SVGAGI (reference sequence). CDR3 residues: CASHGEQQYF. In DNA, the CDR3 is TGTGCCAGTCACGGTGAGCAGCAGTACTTC.

CDR3: CASGRGLSDGQETQYF. As DNA, the CDR3 is TGCGCCAGCGGCCGCGGGCTGTCGGATGGCCAAGAGACCCAGTACTTC. The chain joins TRBV5-1 to TRBJ2-5; tentatively, D is TRBD2 (5 bases). The CDR3 consists of 16 residues. The V end was cut by 7 bases, the J end by 1 base, with 20 bases between. CDR1 SGHRS and CDR2 YFSETQ come from the germline V gene. The whole variable domain, remainder taken from reference TRBV5-1 and TRBJ2-5, is KAGVTQTPRYLIKTRGQQVTLSCSPISGHRSVSWYQQTPGQGLQFLFEYFSETQRNKGNFPGRFSGRQFSNSRSEMNVSTLELGDSALYLCASGRGLSDGQETQYFGPGTRLLVL.

This clonotype has just a few counts. The V and J genes are TRBV4-3 and TRBJ2-3; 11 nucleotides match TRBD2. The CDR3 runs 17 residues. V lost 4 bases and J lost 5; bases outside the gene matches: 11. CDR1 is LGHNA, CDR2 YSLEER, per germline. CDR3 residues: CASSPNRLAGSKDTQYF. CDR3 sequence (DNA): TGCGCCAGCAGCCCGAATCGACTAGCGGGGTCCAAAGATACGCAGTATTTT.

The sample holds many counts of this clonotype. V usage is TRBV12-3 or TRBV12-4 and J usage is TRBJ2-3, with 7 bases identical to TRBD1. This CDR3 has 14 amino acids. Germline trimming cut 5 bases from V and 0 bases from J; bases unmatched to any gene: 2. In DNA, the CDR3 is TGTGCCAGCAGTCCGGGACAGAGCACAGATACGCAGTATTTT. Residues: CASSPGQSTDTQYF.

This clonotype was detected ten times or more. This rearrangement joins TRBV7-3 to TRBJ1-1; D is undetermined. The germline V gene encodes CDR1 SGHTA and CDR2 FQGTGA. V lost 5 bases and J lost 6, with 7 bases in between. This CDR3 contains 11 residues. The CDR3 DNA is TGTGCCAGCAGCCTCGGGTCTGAAGCTTTCTTT. Its protein product is CASSLGSEAFF.

This rearrangement joins TRBV20-1 to TRBJ2-1; 7 positions agree with TRBD2. CDR3 length equals 14 residues. The germline V gene has CDR1 DFQATT and CDR2 SNEGSKA (reference sequence). With 1 base clipped from V and 6 bases from J, the junction kept 6 bases outside the gene matches. CDR3 sequence (DNA): TGCAGTGCTAGAGTCGGGGGGTCATCCAATGAGCAGTTCTTC. Residues: CSARVGGSSNEQFF.

This clonotype appeared many times. This chain links TRBV4-3 with TRBJ1-4; D might be TRBD1 (5 bases). Germline CDR1 and CDR2: LGHNA and YSLEER. This CDR3 is 17 amino acids long. Deletions cut 0 bases from V and 6 bases from J, with 17 bases between. For the CDR3, the DNA is TGCGCCAGCAGCCAAGATGTGCCAGGTACCAGGGATGAAAAACTGTTTTTT. Translation gives CASSQDVPGTRDEKLFF.

This clonotype was detected ten times or more. The CDR3 region is CASSNPRGGTEAFF. CDR3 bases: TGTGCCAGCAGCAACCCCCGCGGGGGCACTGAAGCTTTCTTT. This rearrangement joins TRBV6-5 to TRBJ1-1, with D possibly TRBD1 on 5 matching bases. Trimming removed 6 bases from V and 4 bases from J, with 15 bases in between. Per germline, CDR1 MNHEY and CDR2 SVGAGI. CDR3 length equals 14 residues.

The V call is TRBV28, the J call TRBJ2-7, with D unresolved. Looked up from germline, CDR1 is MDHEN and CDR2 is SYDVKM. This CDR3 comprises 12 residues. V dropped 5 bases and J dropped 5 bases, with 10 bases sitting between them. This chain's CDR3 is CASSVIPNEQYV. CDR3 bases: TGTGCCAGCAGTGTTATTCCCAACGAGCAGTACGTC.

This clonotype was counted only a few times. This rearrangement joins TRBV12-3 or TRBV12-4 to TRBJ1-5, with D maybe TRBD1 (5 bases). The germline V and J ends were trimmed by 8 bases and 3 bases, with 11 bases remaining between them. There are 13 residues in the CDR3. This CDR3 is CASRGHDNQPQHF. The CDR3 DNA reads as TGTGCCAGCCGCGGACACGACAATCAGCCCCAGCATTTT.

This clonotype was found a few times. The chain is built from TRBV6-6 and TRBJ2-2; D is perhaps TRBD1 (6 bases). The CDR3 is 20 residues long. Germline values: CDR1 MNHNY, CDR2 SVGAGI (reference sequence). Trimming left V 4 bases short and J 3 bases short, with 27 bases between. As DNA, the CDR3 is TGTGCCAGCAGTTCGATGCTATTGAATTTCCGGGACAAATACACCGGGGAGCTGTTTTTT. Protein sequence: CASSSMLLNFRDKYTGELFF.

This clonotype was counted many times. V is TRBV4-3 and J is TRBJ2-7; 8 bases align to TRBD2. Germline assignment: CDR1 LGHNA and CDR2 YSLEER. This CDR3 spans 16 amino acids. V lost 4 bases and J lost 7; bases outside the gene matches: 15. The CDR3 loop reads CASSLTRAGGLWEQYF. The CDR3, as DNA: TGCGCCAGCAGCCTTACCAGGGCGGGGGGCCTCTGGGAGCAGTACTTC.

This clonotype was counted a few times. This rearrangement joins TRBV4-1 to TRBJ2-5; 7 positions agree with TRBD1. This CDR3 has 14 amino acids. Germline V CDR1 and CDR2: MGHRA, YSYEKL. V shed 1 base and J 5 bases; nucleotides not matched to a gene: 4. The CDR3 spells CASSQADRAETQYF. The CDR3, as DNA: TGCGCCAGCAGCCAAGCAGACAGGGCCGAGACCCAGTACTTC.

This clonotype appeared a few times. The chain joins TRBV10-1 to TRBJ2-3; D unclear. Germline-derived CDR1 and CDR2 are WNHNN and SYGVQD (reference sequence). V lost 3 bases and J 4 bases, leaving 17 bases between the germline ends. There are 16 residues in the CDR3. The CDR3 reads CASSDPGLLGADTQYF. The DNA of the CDR3 is TGCGCCAGCAGTGATCCGGGCTTACTTGGGGCAGATACGCAGTATTTT.